The 9 T cell receptor beta chains below come from one sample, sequenced in a study of cytomegalovirus exposure and HLA in healthy donors. Vbeta (60) and Jbeta (13) primers were used in the PCR. Some clones are missing from TCRdb's copy, which holds only in-frame ones; the method was immunoSEQ multiplex PCR. The data hold 200,000 to 250,000 clones, with approximately 82% observed a single time. The sample taken for sequencing was PBMCs. The receptors were sampled from a male donor in good health and CMV-seronegative.

The gene calls are TRBV6-4 and TRBJ1-6; TRBD1 matches 7 bases. This CDR3 has 14 residues. V lost 7 bases and J lost 5; bases outside the gene matches: 5. The germline CDR1 and CDR2 sequences are MRHNA and SNTAGT. The CDR3 protein is CASNTGANNSPLHF. CDR3 DNA sequence: TGTGCCAGCAACACAGGGGCTAATAATTCACCCCTCCACTTT.

In DNA, the CDR3 is TGTGCCAGCAGCCGAACGAGGGGAGGGGTACAGTACTTC. This encodes CASSRTRGGVQYF. The chain joins TRBV5-4 to TRBJ2-5; TRBD2 matches 7 bases. The V gene end was trimmed by 4 bases and the J gene end by 11 bases; junction bases not matched to a gene: 11. The CDR3 runs to 13 residues. Germline-derived CDR1 and CDR2 are SGHNT and YYREEE (reference sequence).

This clone has a single count. The chain has TRBV5-1 and TRBJ2-1, with 9 bases aligning to TRBD2. The germline V gene encodes CDR1 SGHRS and CDR2 YFSETQ. V was pared by 2 bases and J by 5 bases, with 5 bases of the junction left unmatched. This CDR3 has 15 residues. CDR3 coding DNA: TGCGCCAGCAGCTTAACTAGCGGGTTCAACAATGAGCAGTTCTTC. Translation: CASSLTSGFNNEQFF.

The chain links TRBV11-2 to TRBJ1-2, with 8 nucleotides matching TRBD1. Unmatched junction bases numbered 9, after V lost 5 bases and J lost 4 bases. The germline gives CDR1 SGHAT, CDR2 FQNNGV. CDR3 size: 15 residues. The CDR3, as DNA: TGTGCCAGCAGCGCCCGGACAGGGCCGGGCTATGGCTACACCTTC. Translation gives CASSARTGPGYGYTF.

The chain employs TRBV5-1 and TRBJ2-3, with 10 positions matching TRBD2. The ends lost 4 bases at V and 1 base at J; junction bases unmatched: 3. Germline V gene data show CDR1 as SGHRS and CDR2 as YFSETQ. The CDR3 contains 15 residues. The CDR3 DNA sequence: TGCGCCAGCAGCGCTCTAGCGGGAGGCACAGATACGCAGTATTTT. Translated: CASSALAGGTDTQYF. Full variable domain (missing parts from reference TRBV5-1 and TRBJ2-3): KAGVTQTPRYLIKTRGQQVTLSCSPISGHRSVSWYQQTPGQGLQFLFEYFSETQRNKGNFPGRFSGRQFSNSRSEMNVSTLELGDSALYLCASSALAGGTDTQYFGPGTRLTVL.

The chain couples TRBV5-1 to TRBJ2-7, with a tentative D call TRBD1 (5 bases). The CDR3 extends over 14 amino acids. From germline, CDR1 is SGHRS and CDR2 YFSETQ. Trimming left V 1 base short and J 2 bases short, with 10 bases between. The CDR3 coding sequence is TGCGCCAGCAGCTTGTTAGGGGCCACCTACGAGCAGTACTTC. This encodes CASSLLGATYEQYF.

The rearrangement joins TRBV29-1 to TRBJ2-7; TRBD1 might be the D (6 bases). The V and J ends lost 5 bases and 1 base respectively, with 9 bases between them. Per the germline V gene, CDR1 is SQVTM and CDR2 is ANQGSEA. This CDR3 has 12 residues. CDR3 sequence: CSVNTGSYEQYF. For the CDR3, the DNA is TGCAGCGTTAATACAGGGTCCTACGAGCAGTACTTC.

The J gene is TRBJ1-5, the V gene TRBV27, with D perhaps matching TRBD1 (5 bases). The V and J ends lost 1 base and 6 bases respectively, with 13 bases between them. This CDR3 region has 15 residues. The V gene's germline CDR1 is MNHEY and CDR2 SMNVEV (reference sequence). As DNA, the CDR3 is TGTGCCAGCAGTTTATTTGCGGGGCAGGGTCAGCCCCAGCATTTT. It is translated as CASSLFAGQGQPQHF.

The rearrangement joins TRBV15 to TRBJ1-5; TRBD1 matches at 12 bases. V shed 3 bases and J 7 bases; nucleotides not matched to a gene: 4. This CDR3 has 15 residues. CDR1 is LNHNV and CDR2 is YYDKDF in the germline V gene (reference sequence). CDR3 amino acids: CATSRGGTGGQPQHF. In nucleotides, the CDR3 is TGTGCCACCAGCAGGGGAGGGACAGGGGGCCAGCCCCAGCATTTT.